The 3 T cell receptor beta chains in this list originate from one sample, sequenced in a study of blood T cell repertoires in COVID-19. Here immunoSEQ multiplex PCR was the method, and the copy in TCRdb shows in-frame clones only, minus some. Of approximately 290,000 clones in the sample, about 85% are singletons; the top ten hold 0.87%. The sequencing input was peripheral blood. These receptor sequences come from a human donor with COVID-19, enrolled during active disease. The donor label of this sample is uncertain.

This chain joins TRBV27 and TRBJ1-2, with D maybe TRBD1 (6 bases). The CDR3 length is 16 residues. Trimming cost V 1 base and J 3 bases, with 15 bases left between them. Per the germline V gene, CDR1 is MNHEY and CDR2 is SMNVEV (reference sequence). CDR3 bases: TGTGCCAGCAGTTTATTAGCGACAGGACCTTACTATGGCTACACCTTC. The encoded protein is CASSLLATGPYYGYTF.

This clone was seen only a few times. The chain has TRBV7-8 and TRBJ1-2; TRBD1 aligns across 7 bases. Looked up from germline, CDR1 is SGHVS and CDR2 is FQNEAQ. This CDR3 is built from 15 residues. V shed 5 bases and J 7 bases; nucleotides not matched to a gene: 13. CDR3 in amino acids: CASSRDREGFGGYTF. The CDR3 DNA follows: TGTGCCAGCAGCAGAGACAGGGAAGGATTTGGTGGCTACACCTTC.

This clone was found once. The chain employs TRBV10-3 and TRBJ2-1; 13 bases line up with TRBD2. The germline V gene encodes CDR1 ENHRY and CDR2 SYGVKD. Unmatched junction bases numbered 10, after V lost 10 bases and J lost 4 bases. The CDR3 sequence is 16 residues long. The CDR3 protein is CATGVGTSGMYNEQFF. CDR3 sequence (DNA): TGTGCCACTGGCGTGGGGACTAGCGGGATGTACAATGAGCAGTTCTTC.